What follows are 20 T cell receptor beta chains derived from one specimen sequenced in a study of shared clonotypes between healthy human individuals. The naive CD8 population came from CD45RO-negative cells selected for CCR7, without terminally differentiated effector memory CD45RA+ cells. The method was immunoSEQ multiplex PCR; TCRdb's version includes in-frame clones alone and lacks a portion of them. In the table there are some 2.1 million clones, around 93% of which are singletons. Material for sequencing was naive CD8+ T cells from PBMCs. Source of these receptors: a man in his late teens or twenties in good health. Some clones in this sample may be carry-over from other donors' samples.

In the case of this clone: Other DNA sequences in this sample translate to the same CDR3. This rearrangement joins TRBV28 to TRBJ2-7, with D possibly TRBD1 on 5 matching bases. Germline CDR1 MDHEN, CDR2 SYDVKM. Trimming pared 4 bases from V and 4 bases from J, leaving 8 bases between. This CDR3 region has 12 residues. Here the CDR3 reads CASSYQGYEQYF. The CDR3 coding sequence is TGTGCCAGCAGTTATCAGGGATACGAGCAGTACTTC.

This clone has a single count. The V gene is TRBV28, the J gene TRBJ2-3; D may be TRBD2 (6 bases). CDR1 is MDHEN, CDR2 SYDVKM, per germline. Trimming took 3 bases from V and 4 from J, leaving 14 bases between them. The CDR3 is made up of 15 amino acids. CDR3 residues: CASSLRRESSDTQYF. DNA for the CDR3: TGTGCCAGCAGTTTGAGACGGGAGTCTTCAGATACGCAGTATTTT.

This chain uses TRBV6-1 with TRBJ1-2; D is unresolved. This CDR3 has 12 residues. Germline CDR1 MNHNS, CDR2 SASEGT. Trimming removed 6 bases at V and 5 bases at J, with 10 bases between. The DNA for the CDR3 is TGTGCCAGCAGAGGACCGGGGTATGGCTACACCTTC. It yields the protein CASRGPGYGYTF.

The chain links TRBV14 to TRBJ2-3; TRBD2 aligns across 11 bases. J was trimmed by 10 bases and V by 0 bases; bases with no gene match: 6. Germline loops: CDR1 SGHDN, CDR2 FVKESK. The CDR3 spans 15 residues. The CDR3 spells CASSQDHSGRAAQYF. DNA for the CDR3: TGTGCCAGCAGCCAAGACCATAGCGGGAGGGCCGCGCAGTATTTT.

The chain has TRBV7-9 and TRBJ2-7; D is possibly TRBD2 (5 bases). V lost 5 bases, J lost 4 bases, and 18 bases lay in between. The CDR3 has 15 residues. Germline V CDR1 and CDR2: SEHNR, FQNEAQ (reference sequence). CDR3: CASSPGLGNFYEQYF. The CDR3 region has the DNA TGTGCCAGCAGCCCCGGACTCGGGAACTTTTACGAGCAGTACTTC.

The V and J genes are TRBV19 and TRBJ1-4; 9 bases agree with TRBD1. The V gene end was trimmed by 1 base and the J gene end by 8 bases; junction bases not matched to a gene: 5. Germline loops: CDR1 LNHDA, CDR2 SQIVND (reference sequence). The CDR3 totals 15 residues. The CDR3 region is CASSIAGTGREKLFF. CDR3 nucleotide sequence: TGTGCCAGTAGTATAGCAGGGACAGGGCGAGAAAAACTGTTTTTT. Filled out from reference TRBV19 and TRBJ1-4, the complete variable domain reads DGGITQSPKYLFRKEGQNVTLSCEQNLNHDAMYWYRQDPGQGLRLIYYSQIVNDFQKGDIAEGYSVSREKKESFPLTVTSAQKNPTAFYLCASSIAGTGREKLFFGSGTQLSVL.

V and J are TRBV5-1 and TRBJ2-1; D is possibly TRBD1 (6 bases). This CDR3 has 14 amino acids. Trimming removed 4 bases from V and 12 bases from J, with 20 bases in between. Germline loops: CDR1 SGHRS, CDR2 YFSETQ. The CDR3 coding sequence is TGCGCCAGCAGCCTGGACAGATTTGAATCGGGGCAGTTCTTC. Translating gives CASSLDRFESGQFF.

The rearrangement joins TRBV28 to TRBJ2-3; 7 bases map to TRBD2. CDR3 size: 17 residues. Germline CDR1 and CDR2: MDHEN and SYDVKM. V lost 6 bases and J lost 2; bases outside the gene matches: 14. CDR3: CASSPSLSAGVTDTQYF. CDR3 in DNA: TGTGCCAGCAGCCCATCCTTATCGGCGGGGGTCACAGATACGCAGTATTTT.

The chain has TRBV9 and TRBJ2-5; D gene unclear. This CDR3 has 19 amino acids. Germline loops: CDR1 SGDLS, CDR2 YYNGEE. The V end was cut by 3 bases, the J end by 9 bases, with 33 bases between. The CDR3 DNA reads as TGTGCCAGCAGCGGTCCTGGTGGGCCCCCTACCACCCATCCCGGAGCCCAGTACTTC. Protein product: CASSGPGGPPTTHPGAQYF.

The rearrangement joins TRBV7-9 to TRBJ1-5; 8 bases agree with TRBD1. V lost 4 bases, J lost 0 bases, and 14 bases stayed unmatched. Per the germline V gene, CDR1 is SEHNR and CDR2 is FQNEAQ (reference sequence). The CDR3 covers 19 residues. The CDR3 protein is CASSSPTGENTNSNQPQHF. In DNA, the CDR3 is TGTGCCAGCAGCTCACCGACAGGGGAGAACACAAATAGCAATCAGCCCCAGCATTTT.

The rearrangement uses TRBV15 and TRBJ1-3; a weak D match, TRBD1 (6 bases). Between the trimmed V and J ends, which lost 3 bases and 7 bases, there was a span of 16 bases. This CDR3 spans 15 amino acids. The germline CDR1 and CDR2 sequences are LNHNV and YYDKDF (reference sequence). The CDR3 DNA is TGTGCCACCAGCAGCGATATCGGGGGCTCTAACACCATATATTTT. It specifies CATSSDIGGSNTIYF.

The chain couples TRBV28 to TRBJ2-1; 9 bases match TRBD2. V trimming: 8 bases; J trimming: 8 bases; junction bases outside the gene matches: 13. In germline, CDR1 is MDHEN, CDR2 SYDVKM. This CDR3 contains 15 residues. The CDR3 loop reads CASSGGTSRFDEQFF. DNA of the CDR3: TGTGCCAGCTCTGGCGGGACTAGCCGGTTCGATGAGCAGTTCTTC.

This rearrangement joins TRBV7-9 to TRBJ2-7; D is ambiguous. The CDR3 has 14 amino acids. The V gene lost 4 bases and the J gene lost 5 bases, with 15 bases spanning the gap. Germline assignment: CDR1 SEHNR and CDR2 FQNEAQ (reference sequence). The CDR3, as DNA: TGTGCCAGCAGCTCGCCTTTCCATGGAAACGAGCAGTACTTC. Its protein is CASSSPFHGNEQYF.

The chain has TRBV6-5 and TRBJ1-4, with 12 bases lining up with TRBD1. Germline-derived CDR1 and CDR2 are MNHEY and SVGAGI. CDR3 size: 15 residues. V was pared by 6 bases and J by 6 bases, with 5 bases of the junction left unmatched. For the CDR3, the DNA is TGTGCCAGCAGACGCCGGGACAGGGGGCATGAAAAACTGTTTTTT. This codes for CASRRRDRGHEKLFF.

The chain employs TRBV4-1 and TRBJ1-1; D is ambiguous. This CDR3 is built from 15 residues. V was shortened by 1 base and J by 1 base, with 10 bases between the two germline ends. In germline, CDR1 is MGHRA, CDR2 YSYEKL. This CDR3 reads CASSQVDTGNTEAFF. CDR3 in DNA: TGCGCCAGCAGCCAAGTCGACACGGGGAACACTGAAGCTTTCTTT.

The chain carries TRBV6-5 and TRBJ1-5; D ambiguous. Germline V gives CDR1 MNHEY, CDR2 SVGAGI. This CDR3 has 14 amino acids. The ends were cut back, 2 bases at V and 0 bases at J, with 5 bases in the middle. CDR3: CASSYKDSNQPQHF. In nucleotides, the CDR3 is TGTGCCAGCAGTTACAAGGATAGCAATCAGCCCCAGCATTTT.

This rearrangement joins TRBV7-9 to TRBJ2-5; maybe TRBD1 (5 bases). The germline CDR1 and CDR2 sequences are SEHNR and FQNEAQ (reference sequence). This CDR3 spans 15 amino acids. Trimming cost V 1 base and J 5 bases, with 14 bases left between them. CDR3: CASSLVWGNEETQYF. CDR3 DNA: TGTGCCAGCAGCTTAGTGTGGGGCAACGAGGAGACCCAGTACTTC.

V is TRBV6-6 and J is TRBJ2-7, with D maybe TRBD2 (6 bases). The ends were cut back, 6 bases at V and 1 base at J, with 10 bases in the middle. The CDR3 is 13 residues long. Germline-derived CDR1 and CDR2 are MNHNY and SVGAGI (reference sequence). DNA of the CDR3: TGTGCCAGCAGGGAGGGCCTTTCCTACGAGCAGTACTTC. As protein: CASREGLSYEQYF.

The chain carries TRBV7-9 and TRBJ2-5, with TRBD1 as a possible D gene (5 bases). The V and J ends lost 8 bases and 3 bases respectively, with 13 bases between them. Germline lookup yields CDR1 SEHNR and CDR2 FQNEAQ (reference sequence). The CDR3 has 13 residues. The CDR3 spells CASGHRIEETQYF. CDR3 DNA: TGTGCCAGCGGACATAGGATCGAAGAGACCCAGTACTTC.

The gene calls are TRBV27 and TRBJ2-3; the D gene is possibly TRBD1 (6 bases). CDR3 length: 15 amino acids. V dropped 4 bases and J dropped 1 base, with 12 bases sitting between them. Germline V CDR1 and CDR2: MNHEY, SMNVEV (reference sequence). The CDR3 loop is CASSYTRGRTDTQYF. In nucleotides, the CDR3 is TGTGCCAGCAGTTATACCAGGGGACGCACAGATACGCAGTATTTT.